This T cell receptor (beta chain) was profiled in a study of vaccination and CD4 T cells after COVID-19 (dated by TCRdb to 2021 to 2024). Broadly, across the study: In the convalescent cohort there were six males and four females, among whom were two Hispanic individuals, seven Caucasians, two Asians and one multiracial person. Two doses of either the Pfizer-BioNTech BNT162b2 vaccine (n=8) or the Moderna mRNA-1273 vaccine (n=2) were administered to participants. Post-COVID blood samples from convalescent patients were collected a median of roughly 100 days after diagnosis, with a range of 35 to 161 days. The time from the second vaccine dose to post-vaccine blood sampling had a median of 72 days and ranged from roughly 12 to 241 days. Overlapping spike peptide pools from SARS-CoV-2 and from the common cold coronaviruses HCoV-NL63, HCoV-OC43 and HCoV-229E were used as culture stimuli. Control cultures received a CEFX viral epitope pool as the positive control, an HIV-1 Nef peptide pool as the negative control, or no peptide. The spike-specific CD4+ TCR repertoire was compared before and after mRNA vaccination in 10 to 11 COVID-19 convalescent patients and a handful of infection-naive healthy vaccine recipients. An earlier paper using these donors assessed, at the TCR clonotype level, memory CD4+ T cell crossreactivity between SARS-CoV-2 and common cold coronavirus spike proteins. The investigation overall reported the following: Nearly all vaccine-specific clones in convalescent patients (304 of 307) were mono-reactive for SARS-CoV-2 spike rather than cross-reactive with common cold coronaviruses. The median number of SARS-CoV-2-reactive clonotypes rose from about 23 after infection to some 37 after vaccination, but the change was not significant. In convalescent patients, a median around 86% of post-vaccine SARS-CoV-2-reactive clones were detected only after vaccination, suggesting vaccine-specific priming. The number of convalescent patients in the study was relatively small, and the study did not examine early timepoints following natural infection.

Sample treatment or condition, as interpreted from the label and publication: 10-day PBMC culture with coronavirus spike peptide pools or control peptides (ViraFEST assay). CD4+ T cells from unexposed donors were collected before the COVID-19 pandemic (2011-2018). The ViraFEST assay, used in the study, expanded antigen-specific T cells with peptide pools and then identified the expanded clonotypes through TCR sequencing. About 2 million PBMCs per well were cultured in IMDM with roughly 5.5% human AB serum and around 10 IU/ml IL-2, plus 10 ug/ml peptide pools. Half of the culture medium was replaced with fresh IL-2-containing medium on days 3 and 7. Once the cells had been in culture for approximately 10 days, the EasySep CD4+ T cell isolation kit was used to isolate CD4+ T cells by negative selection. As cell numbers permitted, CD4+ T cells from unexposed donors were tested for reactivity to SARS-CoV-2 S and N and to four common cold coronavirus spike pools. Ficoll-Paque Plus gradient centrifugation was used to isolate PBMCs from whole blood, and the isolated PBMCs were then either used fresh or cryopreserved at -140C. Culture conditions were generally each tested in triplicate wells. Leukapheresis product for the unexposed donors was bought commercially.

Library creation used PCR. TCR sequencing of DNA from cultured CD4+ T cells used the Oncomine TCR Beta short-read assay at the Johns Hopkins FTIC core. The QIAamp micro DNA kit was used to extract genomic DNA from the cultured CD4+ T cells. The Oncomine TCR Beta libraries from cultured CD4+ T cells were pooled using unique dual indexes and then sequenced on an Illumina iSeq 100. The paper's data handling went like this. Non-productive sequences were filtered out, and CDR3s that did not start with C, did not end with F or W, or were shorter than 7 amino acids were discarded. Antigen-specific clonotypes were identified with the MANAFEST web application by comparing peptide-stimulated wells with reference and other culture wells. For a clone to be called positive, the clone needed an FDR below 0.05, an odds ratio above 5, and a productive frequency above 0.1% in at least two of three replicate wells. A clonotype counted as cross-reactive if it showed significant expansion both in the SARS-CoV-2 spike wells and in at least one common cold coronavirus spike condition. Using R version 3.6.1, CDR3 homology was evaluated through Levenshtein distances (stringdist) along with unrooted phylogenetic trees (ape). The raw public data were reprocessed by TCRdb itself: fastp quality trimming at Q25, MiXCR clonotype calling, in-frame beta chains only. Every entry covers one CDR3 protein and lists the most common genes and DNA from its rows. The V and J calls come from TCRdb's annotation, not from the publication. Recorded for this sample are roughly 3,400 distinct CDR3 sequences; around 24% of them occurred a single time. 25% of the sample is held by the ten biggest clonotypes.

Regarding this clonotype: Its antigen is not yet known. No much larger clone is present one base from it, and per-base qualities are unavailable.

Taken from cysteine to phenylalanine, the CDR3 has 11 residues. Only CDR3 DNA is held: 33 bases, read in frame from base 1. The germline V gene (reference sequence) gives CDR1 as LNHDA and CDR2 as SQIVND. The trim is 5 bases for V and 4 bases for J, with a gap of 5 bases between the germline ends. This chain joins TRBV19 to TRBJ1-2; no D segment can be confidently identified. The origin of this receptor is a human donor in good health. Source material: CD4+ T cells from blood, cultured in vitro. The DNA sequence is given as TGTGCCAGTAGTCGGACCTATGGCTACACCTTC. It translates to CASSRTYGYTF.